This is a list of T cell receptor beta chains from one sample in a study of radiotherapy plus CTLA-4 blockade in lung cancer. The repertoire was sequenced with immunoSEQ multiplex PCR; TCRdb's copy has only in-frame clones and lacks some. The sample gives 40,000 or so clones, more than 60% of which show up once; less than 20% is in the top ten. The sequences come from peripheral blood, collected from a patient treated with radiotherapy plus ipilimumab. The receptors stem from a human donor with non-small cell lung cancer who had a partial response to radiotherapy plus ipilimumab. Each CDR3 is given with its conserved first and last residue. The order of the fields is V gene, clone size, J gene, D gene, CDR3 protein, CDR3 DNA. D genes are given only for firm matches. The size of a clone is reported for some rows only, either as once, few or many, or as a class for expanded clones.

v_gene: TRBV15; abundance: -; j_gene: TRBJ1-4; d_gene: -; CDR3aa: CATSRGESQGEKLFF; CDR3nt: TGTGCCACCAGCAGAGGAGAAAGCCAGGGGGAAAAACTGTTTTTT
v_gene: TRBV11-2; abundance: few; j_gene: TRBJ2-3; d_gene: TRBD1; CDR3aa: CASSARQGGSTDTQYF; CDR3nt: TGTGCCAGCAGCGCGAGACAGGGTGGCAGCACAGATACGCAGTATTTT
v_gene: TRBV19; abundance: once; j_gene: TRBJ2-3; d_gene: TRBD2; CDR3aa: CASEQGYSSGSKADTQYF; CDR3nt: TGTGCCAGTGAACAGGGTTATTCTAGCGGGAGTAAGGCAGATACGCAGTATTTT
v_gene: TRBV7-2; abundance: -; j_gene: TRBJ1-2; d_gene: -; CDR3aa: CASSLALLGAGYTF; CDR3nt: TGTGCCAGCAGCTTAGCGCTTCTTGGGGCGGGCTACACCTTC
v_gene: TRBV7-8; abundance: -; j_gene: TRBJ2-1; d_gene: TRBD2; CDR3aa: CASSQKRAAGAYNEQFF; CDR3nt: TGTGCCAGCAGCCAAAAAAGGGCAGCGGGAGCCTACAATGAGCAGTTCTTC
v_gene: TRBV7-2; abundance: -; j_gene: TRBJ2-1; d_gene: TRBD2; CDR3aa: CASSGTSGGPNEQFF; CDR3nt: TGTGCCAGCTCTGGGACTAGCGGGGGCCCCAATGAGCAGTTCTTC
v_gene: TRBV7-8; abundance: -; j_gene: TRBJ1-5; d_gene: TRBD1; CDR3aa: CASSAGQGRTDQPQHF; CDR3nt: TGTGCCAGCAGCGCTGGACAGGGGAGGACCGATCAGCCCCAGCATTTT
v_gene: TRBV5-4; abundance: -; j_gene: TRBJ2-2; d_gene: -; CDR3aa: CASSLEAGVLFF; CDR3nt: TGTGCCAGCAGCTTGGAGGCCGGAGTGCTGTTTTTT
v_gene: TRBV6-5; abundance: -; j_gene: TRBJ2-1; d_gene: -; CDR3aa: CASSPGGNEQFF; CDR3nt: TGTGCCAGCAGCCCGGGTGGGAATGAGCAGTTCTTC
v_gene: TRBV6-5; abundance: -; j_gene: TRBJ1-6; d_gene: -; CDR3aa: CASNNREPTSPLHF; CDR3nt: TGTGCCAGCAATAACCGGGAGCCGACTTCACCCCTCCACTTT
v_gene: TRBV29-1; abundance: -; j_gene: TRBJ2-3; d_gene: -; CDR3aa: CSSFPPSGSTDTQYF; CDR3nt: TGCAGCTCTTTCCCCCCAAGCGGGAGCACAGATACGCAGTATTTT
v_gene: TRBV16; abundance: -; j_gene: TRBJ2-1; d_gene: TRBD2; CDR3aa: CASSHSTSGVAFF; CDR3nt: TGTGCCAGCAGCCATTCCACTAGCGGGGTCGCGTTCTTC
v_gene: TRBV7-2; abundance: -; j_gene: TRBJ1-2; d_gene: TRBD1; CDR3aa: CASSPTEYLTGAYTF; CDR3nt: TGTGCCAGCAGCCCGACGGAATACTTGACAGGGGCCTACACCTTC
v_gene: TRBV5-4; abundance: -; j_gene: TRBJ1-1; d_gene: -; CDR3aa: CASSARYREGTEAFF; CDR3nt: TGTGCCAGCAGCGCACGCTACAGGGAAGGGACTGAAGCTTTCTTT
v_gene: TRBV19; abundance: few; j_gene: TRBJ2-1; d_gene: -; CDR3aa: CAAGVGEQFF; CDR3nt: TGTGCCGCGGGCGTCGGAGAGCAGTTCTTC
v_gene: TRBV15; abundance: -; j_gene: TRBJ1-5; d_gene: TRBD1; CDR3aa: CATSLGQGNQPQHF; CDR3nt: TGTGCCACCAGCCTTGGACAGGGTAATCAGCCCCAGCATTTT
v_gene: TRBV11-2; abundance: -; j_gene: TRBJ1-5; d_gene: -; CDR3aa: CASSLGTGSNQPQHF; CDR3nt: TGTGCCAGCAGCTTGGGGACTGGGAGCAATCAGCCCCAGCATTTT
v_gene: TRBV27; abundance: once; j_gene: TRBJ1-2; d_gene: -; CDR3aa: CASSLSRGVSPVF; CDR3nt: TGTGCCAGCAGTTTATCCCGCGGGGTATCCCCTGTGTTC
v_gene: TRBV7-2; abundance: -; j_gene: TRBJ2-1; d_gene: TRBD2; CDR3aa: CASKSSGGENEQFF; CDR3nt: TGTGCCAGCAAATCTAGCGGGGGGGAGAATGAGCAGTTCTTC
v_gene: TRBV30; abundance: -; j_gene: TRBJ2-5; d_gene: -; CDR3aa: CAWSIGGRETQYF; CDR3nt: TGTGCCTGGAGTATCGGGGGACGAGAGACCCAGTACTTC
v_gene: TRBV2; abundance: -; j_gene: TRBJ2-3; d_gene: TRBD2; CDR3aa: CASKHGAGAGDTQYF; CDR3nt: TGTGCCAGCAAACATGGAGCGGGAGCAGGGGATACGCAGTATTTT
v_gene: TRBV9; abundance: -; j_gene: TRBJ1-3; d_gene: TRBD1; CDR3aa: CASSVATGGSGNTIYF; CDR3nt: TGTGCCAGCAGCGTAGCTACAGGGGGATCCGGAAACACCATATATTTT
v_gene: TRBV25-1; abundance: -; j_gene: TRBJ2-1; d_gene: TRBD2; CDR3aa: CASSEPGTRGNEQFF; CDR3nt: TGTGCCAGCAGTGAACCCGGGACTAGGGGGAATGAGCAGTTCTTC
v_gene: TRBV6-1; abundance: -; j_gene: TRBJ2-2; d_gene: -; CDR3aa: CASTKISNTGELFF; CDR3nt: TGTGCCAGCACTAAGATTTCGAACACCGGGGAGCTGTTTTTT
v_gene: TRBV4-2; abundance: -; j_gene: TRBJ2-3; d_gene: -; CDR3aa: CASSQDPEGYPTDTQYF; CDR3nt: TGTGCCAGCAGCCAAGATCCCGAGGGTTACCCCACAGATACGCAGTATTTT
v_gene: TRBV10-3; abundance: -; j_gene: TRBJ2-7; d_gene: TRBD1; CDR3aa: CAISESGGNEQYF; CDR3nt: TGTGCCATCAGTGAGTCAGGGGGCAACGAGCAGTACTTC
v_gene: TRBV5-1; abundance: -; j_gene: TRBJ2-1; d_gene: -; CDR3aa: CASSSLPSYNEQFF; CDR3nt: TGCGCCAGCAGCTCCCTACCCTCCTACAATGAGCAGTTCTTC
v_gene: TRBV7-6; abundance: -; j_gene: TRBJ1-1; d_gene: -; CDR3aa: CASSLGGATEAFF; CDR3nt: TGTGCCAGCAGCCTTGGCGGGGCTACTGAAGCTTTCTTT
v_gene: TRBV27; abundance: -; j_gene: TRBJ2-6; d_gene: -; CDR3aa: CASRRLQGLSGANVLTF; CDR3nt: TGTGCCAGCAGACGCCTCCAGGGGCTCTCTGGGGCCAACGTCCTGACTTTC
v_gene: TRBV11-2; abundance: -; j_gene: TRBJ2-1; d_gene: -; CDR3aa: CASSSEPGRNEQFF; CDR3nt: TGTGCCAGCAGCTCGGAGCCTGGTAGGAATGAGCAGTTCTTC
v_gene: TRBV4-1; abundance: once; j_gene: TRBJ2-1; d_gene: TRBD2; CDR3aa: CASSRGRGDIYNEQFF; CDR3nt: TGCGCCAGCAGCCGGGGGCGGGGGGATATCTACAATGAGCAGTTCTTC
v_gene: TRBV5-8; abundance: few; j_gene: TRBJ1-5; d_gene: TRBD1; CDR3aa: CASRHRQGAHNQPQHF; CDR3nt: TGTGCCAGCAGGCATCGACAGGGGGCTCACAATCAGCCCCAGCATTTT
v_gene: TRBV7-3; abundance: -; j_gene: TRBJ2-1; d_gene: TRBD2; CDR3aa: CASRTSGRNEQFF; CDR3nt: TGTGCCAGTCGGACTAGCGGGCGCAATGAGCAGTTCTTC
v_gene: TRBV5-6; abundance: -; j_gene: TRBJ1-1; d_gene: -; CDR3aa: CASSLMTVLGGWTEAFF; CDR3nt: TGTGCCAGCAGCTTAATGACAGTCTTGGGGGGATGGACTGAAGCTTTCTTT
v_gene: TRBV7-2; abundance: few; j_gene: TRBJ1-2; d_gene: -; CDR3aa: CASSRQEADYGYTF; CDR3nt: TGTGCCAGCAGCCGTCAAGAGGCTGACTATGGCTACACCTTC
v_gene: TRBV2; abundance: -; j_gene: TRBJ2-7; d_gene: TRBD1; CDR3aa: CARAPDRGHEQYF; CDR3nt: TGTGCCAGGGCGCCGGACAGGGGCCACGAGCAGTACTTC
v_gene: TRBV2; abundance: few; j_gene: TRBJ1-5; d_gene: -; CDR3aa: CASRLGTTYSNQPQHF; CDR3nt: TGTGCCAGCAGACTGGGGACAACCTATAGCAATCAGCCCCAGCATTTT
v_gene: TRBV4-3; abundance: -; j_gene: TRBJ2-1; d_gene: TRBD2; CDR3aa: CASSQGLAGESSYNEQFF; CDR3nt: TGCGCCAGCAGCCAGGGACTAGCGGGGGAGAGCTCCTACAATGAGCAGTTCTTC
v_gene: TRBV6-5; abundance: many; j_gene: TRBJ1-6; d_gene: -; CDR3aa: CASSYSRGSPLHF; CDR3nt: TGTGCCAGCAGTTACTCGAGAGGCTCACCCCTCCACTTT
v_gene: TRBV9; abundance: -; j_gene: TRBJ2-7; d_gene: -; CDR3aa: CASSSGRGYEQYF; CDR3nt: TGTGCCAGCAGTTCAGGAAGGGGGTACGAGCAGTACTTC
v_gene: TRBV5-8; abundance: -; j_gene: TRBJ1-5; d_gene: TRBD1; CDR3aa: CASSLSPWDRGLSNQPQHF; CDR3nt: TGTGCCAGCAGCTTGTCCCCCTGGGACAGGGGGCTGAGCAATCAGCCCCAGCATTTT
v_gene: TRBV19; abundance: -; j_gene: TRBJ2-1; d_gene: -; CDR3aa: CASSRESHNEQFF; CDR3nt: TGTGCCAGTAGTAGGGAGAGTCACAATGAGCAGTTCTTC
v_gene: TRBV11-2; abundance: -; j_gene: TRBJ2-5; d_gene: -; CDR3aa: CASSLGGTQETQYF; CDR3nt: TGTGCCAGCAGCTTAGGAGGGACTCAAGAGACCCAGTACTTC
v_gene: TRBV18; abundance: -; j_gene: TRBJ1-6; d_gene: TRBD1; CDR3aa: CASSSRGQHDSPLHF; CDR3nt: TGTGCCAGCTCATCCCGGGGACAGCACGACTCACCCCTCCACTTT
v_gene: TRBV2; abundance: -; j_gene: TRBJ2-7; d_gene: -; CDR3aa: CASRPGDEQYF; CDR3nt: TGTGCCAGCAGGCCCGGAGACGAGCAGTACTTC